This is a list of T cell receptor beta chains from one sample in a study of Tregs in tolerant kidney transplant recipients. Repertoires were generated with immunoSEQ multiplex PCR, while TCRdb's copy carries only in-frame clones and drops some. The data contain about 52,000 clones, roughly nine tenths of them singletons. Sample: CD8+ T cells from blood (PBMCs), taken 24 months after the transplant. All receptors derive from a human patient who received a combined kidney and bone marrow transplant. Some T cells may be the graft donor's. Both conserved end residues are part of each CDR3.

V gene: TRBV9
J gene: TRBJ2-2
CDR3 protein: CASSHSPRTSGTWGGELFF

V gene: TRBV15
J gene: TRBJ1-6
CDR3 protein: CATSSANSPLHF

V gene: TRBV2
J gene: TRBJ2-2
CDR3 protein: CASGGPGGELFF

V gene: TRBV28
J gene: TRBJ1-5
CDR3 protein: CASSGKQISNQPQHF

V gene: TRBV6-5
J gene: TRBJ2-5
CDR3 protein: CASGYGDYQETQYF

V gene: TRBV7-9
J gene: TRBJ2-1
CDR3 protein: CASSLAPGQGLYNEQFF

V gene: TRBV2
J gene: TRBJ2-1
CDR3 protein: CASSEGSGGYNEQFF

V gene: TRBV19
J gene: TRBJ2-2
CDR3 protein: CASSIYSGNTGELFF

V gene: TRBV2
J gene: TRBJ2-1
CDR3 protein: CASRLRLAGGRLDNEQFF

V gene: TRBV27
J gene: TRBJ2-7
CDR3 protein: CASSPGIRSYEQYF

V gene: TRBV7-9
J gene: TRBJ2-2
CDR3 protein: CASSSTGLNTGELFF

V gene: TRBV13
J gene: TRBJ2-1
CDR3 protein: CASSTTGTSLQQFF

V gene: TRBV6-4
J gene: TRBJ2-1
CDR3 protein: CASSDSSGGANEQFF

V gene: TRBV9
J gene: TRBJ2-5
CDR3 protein: CASSVEAQQETQYF